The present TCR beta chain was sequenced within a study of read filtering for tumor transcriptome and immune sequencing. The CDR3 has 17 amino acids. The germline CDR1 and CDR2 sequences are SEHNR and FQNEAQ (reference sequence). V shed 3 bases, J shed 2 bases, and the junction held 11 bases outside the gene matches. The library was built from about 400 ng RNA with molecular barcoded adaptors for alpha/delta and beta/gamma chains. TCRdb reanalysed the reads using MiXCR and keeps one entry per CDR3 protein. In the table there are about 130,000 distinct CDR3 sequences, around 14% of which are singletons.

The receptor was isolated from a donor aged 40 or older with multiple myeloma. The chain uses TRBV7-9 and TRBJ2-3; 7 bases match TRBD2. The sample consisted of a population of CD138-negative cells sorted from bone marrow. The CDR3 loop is CASSFYGLEVFTDTQYF. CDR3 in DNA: TGTGCCAGCAGCTTTTATGGACTAGAGGTTTTCACAGATACGCAGTATTTT.